This T cell receptor beta chain was captured by sequencing in a study of Graves' ophthalmopathy and Graves' hyperthyroidism. Study-level background: At the time of initial diagnosis and before any treatment, peripheral blood was collected.

RNA transcripts yielded amplified TCR beta CDR3 regions. Second-round multiplex PCR came after a first-round RT-PCR that employed HTBI primers. From the multiplex PCR reads, TCRdb called clonotypes with MiXCR, one entry per CDR3 protein. The sample consists of 400,000 or so distinct CDR3 sequences, 15% of them appearing once. This clonotype was detected only a few times. The germline gives CDR1 SGHAT, CDR2 FQDESV (reference sequence). Losses at the gene ends were 5 bases for V and 4 bases for J; bases not matched to a gene: 7. This CDR3 has 15 amino acids. This clonotype was obtained from a woman under 30 with stable Graves' hyperthyroidism. The sample taken for sequencing was peripheral blood. This chain joins TRBV11-1 and TRBJ2-2; 7 bases line up with TRBD1. CDR3 loop: CASSHWDRPTGELFF. The CDR3 nucleotides read TGTGCCAGCAGCCATTGGGACAGACCCACCGGGGAGCTGTTTTTT.